The clone carrying this TCR beta chain was recorded many times. Quantitative 5'-RACE with molecular barcodes was used to make the TCR beta libraries. TCRdb itself ran the 5' RACE reads through MiXCR, one entry per CDR3 protein. Here the sample spans 40,000 or so distinct CDR3 sequences, less than 4% being singletons. This sample stems from a study of CD8 T cells in ankylosing spondylitis. The CDR3 spans 14 residues. V dropped 0 bases and J dropped 3 bases, with 8 bases sitting between them. CDR1 is SGDLS and CDR2 is YYNGEE in the germline V gene. The V gene is TRBV9, the J gene TRBJ2-3, with D unclear. The sample consisted of blood, either unsorted or a sorted T cell fraction (not recorded which). The receptor was isolated from a male donor with ankylosing spondylitis or in good health (not recorded which). CDR3 nucleotide sequence: TGTGCCAGCAGCGTAGCTGTAGGGACAGATACGCAGTATTTT. It translates to CASSVAVGTDTQYF.